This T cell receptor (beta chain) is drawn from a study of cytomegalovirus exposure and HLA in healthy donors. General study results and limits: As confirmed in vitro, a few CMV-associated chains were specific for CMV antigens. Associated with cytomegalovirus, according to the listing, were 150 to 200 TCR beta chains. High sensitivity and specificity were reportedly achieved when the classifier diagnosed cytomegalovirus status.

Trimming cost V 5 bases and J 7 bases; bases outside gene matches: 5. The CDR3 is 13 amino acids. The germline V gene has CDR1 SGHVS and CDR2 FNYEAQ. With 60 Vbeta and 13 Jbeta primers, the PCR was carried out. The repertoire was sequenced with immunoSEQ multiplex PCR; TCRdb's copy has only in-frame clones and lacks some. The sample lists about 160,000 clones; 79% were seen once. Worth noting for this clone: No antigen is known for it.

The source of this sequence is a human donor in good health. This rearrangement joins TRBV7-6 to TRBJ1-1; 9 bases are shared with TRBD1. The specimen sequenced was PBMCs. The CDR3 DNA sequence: TGTGCCAGCAGCCGACAGGGGGATGGTGAAGCTTTCTTT. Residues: CASSRQGDGEAFF.